This entry concerns a single T cell receptor (beta chain). Its antigen remains unidentified. There are 15 residues in the CDR3. The V segment lost 4 bases and the J segment 1 base; nucleotides outside the gene matches: 7. Germline V gives CDR1 SGHRS, CDR2 YFSETQ. The data were obtained in a study of cytomegalovirus exposure and HLA in healthy donors. Study-level results: Association of a missense DCLRE1C variant with TCR beta V- and J-gene trimming was reported in a later analysis. HLA restriction was apparent for most CMV-associated TCR beta chains in a later analysis.

PCR primers comprised 60 Vbeta and 13 Jbeta primers. The data were produced by immunoSEQ multiplex PCR, yet TCRdb's version contains in-frame clones alone and is incomplete. In the table there are about 95,000 clones, approximately 77% of which are singletons. The chain links TRBV5-1 to TRBJ1-1; TRBD1 agrees at 7 bases. The clonotype was recovered from a middle-aged woman in good health and CMV-seronegative. The source material was PBMCs. CDR3 in amino acids: CASSVPGTENTEAFF. CDR3 nucleotides: TGCGCCAGCAGCGTACCCGGGACAGAGAACACTGAAGCTTTCTTT.